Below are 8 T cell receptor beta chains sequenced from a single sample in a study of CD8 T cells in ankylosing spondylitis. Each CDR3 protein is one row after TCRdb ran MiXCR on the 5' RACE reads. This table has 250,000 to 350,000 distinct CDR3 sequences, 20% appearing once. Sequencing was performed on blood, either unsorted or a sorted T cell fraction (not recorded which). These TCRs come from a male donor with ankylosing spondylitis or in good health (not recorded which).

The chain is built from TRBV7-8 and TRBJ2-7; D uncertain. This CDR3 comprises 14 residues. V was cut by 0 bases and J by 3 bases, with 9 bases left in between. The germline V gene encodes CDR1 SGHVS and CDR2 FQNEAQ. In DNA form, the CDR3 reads TGTGCCAGCAGCTTAGCGGTCGGAAACTACGAGCAGTACGTC. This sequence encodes CASSLAVGNYEQYV.

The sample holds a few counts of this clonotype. DNA for the CDR3: TGCGCCAGCAGCTTGGATCTGAGCTCCTACGAGCAGTACGTC. This codes for CASSLDLSSYEQYV. The J gene is TRBJ2-7, the V gene TRBV5-1; D is undetermined. V lost 0 bases, J lost 0 bases, and 7 bases lay in between. Germline CDR1 and CDR2: SGHRS and YFSETQ. This CDR3 contains 14 residues.

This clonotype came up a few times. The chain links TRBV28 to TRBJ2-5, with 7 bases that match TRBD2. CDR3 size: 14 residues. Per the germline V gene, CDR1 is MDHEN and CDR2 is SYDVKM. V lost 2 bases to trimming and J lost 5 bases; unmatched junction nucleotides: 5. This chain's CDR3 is CASSLGGSGETQYF. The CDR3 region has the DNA TGTGCCAGCAGTTTAGGCGGGAGCGGTGAGACCCAGTACTTC.

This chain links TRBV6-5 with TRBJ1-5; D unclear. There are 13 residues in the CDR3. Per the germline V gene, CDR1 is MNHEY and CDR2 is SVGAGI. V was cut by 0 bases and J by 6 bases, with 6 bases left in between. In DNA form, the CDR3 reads TGTGCCAGCAGTTACTCTCCGAGTCAGCCCCAGCATTTT. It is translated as CASSYSPSQPQHF.

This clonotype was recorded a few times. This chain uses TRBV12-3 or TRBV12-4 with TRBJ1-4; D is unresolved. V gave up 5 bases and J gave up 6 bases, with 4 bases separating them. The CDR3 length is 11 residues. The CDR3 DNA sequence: TGTGCCAGCAGTCTACATGAAAAACTGTTTTTT. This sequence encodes CASSLHEKLFF.

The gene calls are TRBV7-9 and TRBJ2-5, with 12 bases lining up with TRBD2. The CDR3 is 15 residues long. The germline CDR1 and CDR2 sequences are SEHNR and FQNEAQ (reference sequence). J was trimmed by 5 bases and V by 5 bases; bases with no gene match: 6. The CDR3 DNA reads TGTGCCAGCAGCCCGACTAGCGGGAGTCTGGAGACCCAGTACTTC. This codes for CASSPTSGSLETQYF.

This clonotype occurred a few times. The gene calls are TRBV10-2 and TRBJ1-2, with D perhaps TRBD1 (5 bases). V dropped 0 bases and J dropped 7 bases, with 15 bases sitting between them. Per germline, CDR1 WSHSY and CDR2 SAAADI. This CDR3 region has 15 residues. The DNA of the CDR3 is TGCGCCAGCAGTGAGTCGAGAGGGGCGGGACGTGGCTACACCTTC. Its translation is CASSESRGAGRGYTF.

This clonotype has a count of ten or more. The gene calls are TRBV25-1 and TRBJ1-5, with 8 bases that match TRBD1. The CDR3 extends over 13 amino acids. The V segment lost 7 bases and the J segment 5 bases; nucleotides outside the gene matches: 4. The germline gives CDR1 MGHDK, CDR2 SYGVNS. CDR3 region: CASKGTGDQPQHF. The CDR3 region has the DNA TGTGCCAGCAAAGGGACAGGCGATCAGCCCCAGCATTTT. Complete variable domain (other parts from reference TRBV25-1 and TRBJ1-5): EADIYQTPRYLVIGTGKKITLECSQTMGHDKMYWYQQDPGMELHLIHYSYGVNSTEKGDLSSESTVSRIRTEHFPLTLESARPSHTSQYLCASKGTGDQPQHFGDGTRLSIL.